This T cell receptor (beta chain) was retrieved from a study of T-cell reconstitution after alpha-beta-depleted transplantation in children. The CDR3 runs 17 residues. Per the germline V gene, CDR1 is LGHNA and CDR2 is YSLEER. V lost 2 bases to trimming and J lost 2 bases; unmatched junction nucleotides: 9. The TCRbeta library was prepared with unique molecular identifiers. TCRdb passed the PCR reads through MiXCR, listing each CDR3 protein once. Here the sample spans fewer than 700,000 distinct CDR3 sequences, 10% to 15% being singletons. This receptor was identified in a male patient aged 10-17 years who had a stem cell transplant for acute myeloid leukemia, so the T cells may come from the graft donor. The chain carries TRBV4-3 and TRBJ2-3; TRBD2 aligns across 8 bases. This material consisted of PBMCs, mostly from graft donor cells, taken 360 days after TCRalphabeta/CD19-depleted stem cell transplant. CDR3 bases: TGCGCCAGCAGCCAAACACCTTTAGCGGGACTCACAGATACGCAGTATTTT. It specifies CASSQTPLAGLTDTQYF.